The TCR beta chain described here comes from a study of blood T cells in healthy people across ages. Overall study results and limits: While age rose, TCR beta diversity per million T cells dropped in a roughly linear way.

The ends were cut back, 1 base at V and 1 base at J, with 14 bases in the middle. Germline V gene sequence: CDR1 MGHRA, CDR2 YSYEKL. The CDR3 totals 16 residues. On this clonotype itself: No antigen is known for it.

The authors ran a second PCR of about 7 to 11 cycles using a sample-barcoded 5' primer and a J-beta primer mix. TCRdb analysed the 5' RACE reads with MiXCR anew, one entry per CDR3 protein. The sample lists about 1.4 million distinct CDR3 sequences, 59% occurring once. The receptor's source is a man between 18 and 35 years old in good health. Sequencing was performed on blood. The rearrangement joins TRBV4-1 to TRBJ2-7, with a possible D match to TRBD1 (8 bases). As DNA, the CDR3 is TGCGCCAGCAGCCAAGTACAGGGGGGGAGTTCCTACGAGCAGTACTTC. This encodes CASSQVQGGSSYEQYF.